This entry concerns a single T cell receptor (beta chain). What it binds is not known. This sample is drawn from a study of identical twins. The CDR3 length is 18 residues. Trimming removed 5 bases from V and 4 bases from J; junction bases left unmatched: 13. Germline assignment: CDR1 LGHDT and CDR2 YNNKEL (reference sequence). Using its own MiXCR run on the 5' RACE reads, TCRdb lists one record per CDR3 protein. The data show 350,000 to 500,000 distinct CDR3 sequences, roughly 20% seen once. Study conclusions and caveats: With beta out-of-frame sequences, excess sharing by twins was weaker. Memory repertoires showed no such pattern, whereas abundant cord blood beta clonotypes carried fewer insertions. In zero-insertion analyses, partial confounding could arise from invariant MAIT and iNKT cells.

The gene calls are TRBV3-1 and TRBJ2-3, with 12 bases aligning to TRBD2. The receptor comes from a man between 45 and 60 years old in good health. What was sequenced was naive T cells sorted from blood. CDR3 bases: TGTGCCAGCAGCGAAGGCCCCTCGACTAGCGGGAGCTCAGATACGCAGTATTTT. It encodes CASSEGPSTSGSSDTQYF.